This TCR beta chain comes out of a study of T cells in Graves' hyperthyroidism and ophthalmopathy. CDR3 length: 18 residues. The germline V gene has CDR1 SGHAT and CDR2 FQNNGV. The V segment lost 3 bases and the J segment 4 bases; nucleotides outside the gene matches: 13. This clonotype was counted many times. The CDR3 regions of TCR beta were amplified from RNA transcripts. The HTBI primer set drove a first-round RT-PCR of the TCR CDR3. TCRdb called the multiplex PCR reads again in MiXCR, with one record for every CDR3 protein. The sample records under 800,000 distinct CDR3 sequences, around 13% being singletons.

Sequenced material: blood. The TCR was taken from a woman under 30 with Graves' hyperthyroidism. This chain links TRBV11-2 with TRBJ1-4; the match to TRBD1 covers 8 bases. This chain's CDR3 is CASSFLRSGGEVNEKLFF. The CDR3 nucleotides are TGTGCCAGCAGCTTTCTGCGATCAGGGGGCGAAGTTAATGAAAAACTGTTTTTT.